This TCR beta chain was observed in a study of T-cell memory formation after mild COVID-19. Whole-study findings and limits: Of the contracting clones, CD4+ ones lay mainly in CM and EM, and CD8+ ones in EMRA.

The CDR3 extends over 17 amino acids. Germline CDR1 and CDR2: SSHAT and FNYEAQ (reference sequence). TCRdb re-called the 5' RACE reads with MiXCR, one entry per CDR3 protein. The sample carries under 400,000 distinct CDR3 sequences, 25% to 30% recorded once. This clonotype was seen more than once but under ten times. Antigen: not known. The junction shows a germline mismatch at one end, possibly a read error. V gene TRBV7-7 combines with J gene TRBJ2-5, with D possibly being TRBD2 (6 bases). This TCR came from an adult woman who had mild COVID-19 (a few samples of this study predate the infection). Cell type and time point are not known. Sequencing used PBMCs or a T cell subset sorted from them (not recorded which). The chain's CDR3 is CASSSTLLRGYGETQYF. CDR3 nucleotides: TGTGCTAGCAGCTCGACCCTTCTTCGGGGGTACGGAGAGACCCAGTACTTC.